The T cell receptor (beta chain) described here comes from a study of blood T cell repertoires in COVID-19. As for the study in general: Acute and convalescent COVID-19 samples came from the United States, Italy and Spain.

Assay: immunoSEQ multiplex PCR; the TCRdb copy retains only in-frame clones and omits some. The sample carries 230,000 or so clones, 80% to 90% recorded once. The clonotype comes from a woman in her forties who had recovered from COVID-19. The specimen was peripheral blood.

CDR3 loop: CASSGQGAGNTIYF. The CDR3 DNA sequence: TGTGCCAGTAGCGGACAGGGGGCTGGAAACACCATATATTTT. J is TRBJ1-3 and V is TRBV19; 10 bases are a match to TRBD1. The germline gives CDR1 LNHDA, CDR2 SQIVND (reference sequence). CDR3 length: 14 amino acids. V dropped 6 bases and J dropped 2; count of bases not matched to a gene: 1.